This T cell receptor (beta chain) was observed in a study of T-cell reconstitution after alpha-beta-depleted transplantation in children. Overall study findings and caveats: There were some patients whose high TCRbeta diversity at day 60 came from surviving recipient T cells and thymic progenitors. Alpha-beta T cells present about two months after transplant were reported to originate from several hundred expanded graft clones. A year post-transplant, T-cell counts and diversity derived mostly from newly produced T cells.

Unique molecular identifiers were incorporated during preparation of the TCRbeta library. TCRdb re-called the PCR reads with MiXCR, one entry per CDR3 protein. The sample consists of around 94,000 distinct CDR3 sequences, around 6.1% of them appearing once. The table lists this clonotype with many counts. Its target is unknown. This receptor was identified in a female patient aged 2-15 years who had a stem cell transplant for Fanconi anemia, so the T cells may come from the graft donor. The source material was PBMCs, mostly from graft donor cells, sampled 60 days after TCRalphabeta/CD19-depleted stem cell transplant.

The CDR3 nucleotides read TGCAGTGCTAACAATGAGCAGTTCTTC. This sequence encodes CSANNEQFF. The chain employs TRBV20-1 and TRBJ2-1; no reliable D call. The CDR3 sequence is 9 residues long. V was clipped by 4 bases and J by 5 bases, with 0 bases between them. Per the germline V gene, CDR1 is DFQATT and CDR2 is SNEGSKA (reference sequence).